Sequencing of this T cell receptor beta chain was carried out in a study of blood T cell repertoires in COVID-19 (dated by TCRdb to 2020 to 2021). Context from the whole study: The collaborator samples originated in the United States, Italy and Spain and spanned the acute and convalescent phases of COVID-19. HLA class I and class II types, where available, came from metadata supplied by the sample provider rather than from assay-based typing. The dataset comprised deeply sampled blood TCRbeta repertoires from subjects exposed to, actively infected with, or recovered from COVID-19. The prospective study material was composed of cDNA or gDNA derived from T cells, B-cell-depleted T cells, or PBMCs. The sample metadata nearly always contained a de-identified subject ID, COVID-19 status, age in years and sex. Samples were obtained from the ongoing ImmuneRACE study (first 160 participants) and from about 1,300 subjects provided by 6 global collaborators. A freely available public database, intended as a resource for researchers studying the immune response to SARS-CoV-2, is where the repertoires were released. Summary of the overall study and its limitations: The quantity of clinical and demographic metadata differed by source and by participant and was supplied without curation.

Whole blood was collected in K2EDTA tubes by collaborating institutions according to the institutions' own protocols. For TCRbeta analysis, collaborators shipped samples as frozen whole blood, isolated PBMCs, or DNA extracted from either of those sample types. The immunoSEQ Assay, a bias-controlled multiplex PCR, was used to amplify TCRbeta CDR3 regions from genomic DNA. As for how the authors treated the data: The number of nucleated cells in each sample was estimated from the amplification of reference gene primers within the assay. To quantify the absolute abundance of each unique TCRbeta CDR3 rearrangement, sequence reads were collapsed and filtered. Productive Simpson clonality was computed per sample as the square root of Simpson's diversity index over productive rearrangements. This is the immuneACCESS table as TCRdb keeps it, with only in-frame sequences that have V and J called. A part of the clones is gone; compared with another copy, unresolved V genes explain less than half, and the rest is unexplained. V and J calls plus clone size are reproduced from that table; the DNA served to infer D and trimming. This sample holds approximately 97,000 clones; approximately 90% were observed only once. Less than 2% of the sample goes to the ten largest clones.

A word on this clone: Its antigen remains undetermined. No base qualities exist here, and no much larger clone lies one base off it.

Source material: peripheral blood. The receptor's source is a man aged 55 to 70 with acute or convalescent COVID-19.

The CDR3: CASISSSYEQYF. The DNA sequence is as follows: TGTGCCAGCATCTCGAGCTCCTACGAGCAGTACTTC. In this chain, TRBV28 is recombined with TRBJ2-7; no D segment can be confidently identified. The CDR3 measures 12 amino acids from cysteine to phenylalanine. Left in the record is the CDR3 DNA by itself, 36 bases read in frame from the first base. Per the germline V gene, MDHEN is the CDR1 and SYDVKM is the CDR2. Trimming costs V 7 bases and J 0 bases, and their ends lie 7 bases apart.